This TCR beta chain was identified in a study of multiple sclerosis patients with progressive multifocal leukoencephalopathy. Notes on this clone: Its antigen is as yet unknown.

Measured with immunoSEQ multiplex PCR; TCRdb has only the in-frame clones, and not every one. The sample has tens of thousands of clones, 87% seen once. CDR3 length: 16 amino acids. In germline, CDR1 is SGHVS, CDR2 FNYEAQ. V was clipped by 2 bases and J by 5 bases, with 15 bases between them. Described time point: time of PML onset. Detection of JC virus DNA in cerebrospinal fluid confirmed PML diagnosed from clinical and MRI findings. Findings and limits, study-wide: Before and during natalizumab, the clones expanded at PML already existed.

The sequence derives from a human donor with progressive multifocal leukoencephalopathy. Material: PBMCs, obtained from a patient treated with natalizumab. The chain links TRBV7-6 to TRBJ1-4, with D hard to call. CDR3 residues: CASSLNGGEVNEKLFF. As DNA, the CDR3 is TGTGCCAGCAGCTTAAATGGAGGTGAAGTCAATGAAAAACTGTTTTTT.